This TCR beta chain was captured by sequencing in a study of blood T cell repertoires in COVID-19. The wider study: COVID-19 samples, acute and convalescent, were from the United States, Italy and Spain. The analysed material was cDNA or gDNA that came from T cells, B-cell-depleted T cells, or PBMCs.

Germline values: CDR1 SNHLY, CDR2 FYNNEI. Trimming pared 7 bases from V and 1 base from J, leaving 10 bases between. The length of the CDR3 is 13 residues. Original data processing: Using reference gene primer amplification, nucleated cell counts were estimated. Sequencing used immunoSEQ multiplex PCR; TCRdb keeps in-frame clones, though not all of them. D and trimming come from the DNA, and the V and J calls and clone size come from that table. The data show 350,000 to 450,000 clones, 70% to 90% seen once. Seattle participants joined during active infection and were tracked over time. V is TRBV2 and J is TRBJ1-1, with a tentative D call TRBD1 (6 bases). The TCR sequence derives from an older woman with COVID-19, enrolled during active disease. Sequencing was performed on peripheral blood. As DNA, the CDR3 is TGTGCCAGCATCTTAGGGGGGAACACTGAAGCTTTCTTT. It specifies CASILGGNTEAFF.